This paragraph reports one T cell receptor beta chain. This entry belongs to a study of OX40 agonist ivuxolimab in advanced cancers. This CDR3 region has 15 residues. Germline values: CDR1 MNHNY, CDR2 SVGAGI (reference sequence). V lost 6 bases and J 0 bases, leaving 11 bases between the germline ends. Here immunoSEQ multiplex PCR was the method, and the copy in TCRdb shows in-frame clones only, minus some. The sample comprises tens of thousands of clones, roughly 87% of which are singletons, and 0.25% to 0.4% rests with the top ten. The sample in question was CD4+ or CD8+ T cells sorted from blood, obtained in a trial of the OX40 agonist ivuxolimab. This sequence originates from an adult with an advanced solid tumor such as melanoma, head and neck, liver or kidney cancer. The chain links TRBV6-6 to TRBJ2-2, with D perhaps being TRBD1 or TRBD2 (5 bases each). CDR3 DNA: TGTGCCAGCAGGATGGGACCGACGAACACCGGGGAGCTGTTTTTT. Translating gives CASRMGPTNTGELFF.